This T cell receptor beta chain was recorded in a study of shared clonotypes between healthy human individuals. Overall study results and limits: Donors were few, which limited the genetic and exposure-history diversity represented. The study generally estimated greater richness for naive than memory subsets.

Germline CDR1 MDHEN, CDR2 SYDVKM. V lost 4 bases to trimming and J lost 11 bases; unmatched junction nucleotides: 0. The CDR3 has 11 amino acids. Comments on this clone: Its matching antigen is unknown.

How the authors handled the data: ImmunoSEQ output lacked quality scores and full-length reads, limiting matched filtering. Clones were read by immunoSEQ multiplex PCR, and TCRdb kept only the in-frame ones, dropping some. For V, J and clone size, that table is used; D and trimming come from the DNA. The table records approximately 1.5 million clones, about 98% of them present only once. This receptor was identified in a man aged 25 to 40 in good health. This chain uses TRBV28 with TRBJ2-7; TRBD2 matches 12 bases. Specimen: naive CD4+ T cells sorted from blood. Subset given: CD45RA+ positively selected. The CDR3 here is CASSSSGREYF. The CDR3 coding sequence is TGTGCCAGCAGTTCTAGCGGGAGGGAGTACTTC.